This T cell receptor beta chain was identified during a study of human T cells and chemical hapten exposure (dated by TCRdb to the early 2020s). Some background on the complete study: For sensitization, 2% DPC in acetone was applied to a 2 cm by 2 cm area of upper inner arm skin. Libraries were combined into a pool for sequencing, and differences in TCR yield between samples came mainly from small differences in library volumes within the pool. Blood samples were taken from patients before sensitization (week 0) and at 2, 6 and about 24 weeks after DPC sensitization. Peripheral blood TCR repertoire changes were tracked in vivo in alopecia patients during primary and secondary sensitization to the hapten diphenylcyclopropenone (DPC). The patient cohort, mostly female, included alopecia areata with under or over 50% scalp involvement, alopecia totalis and alopecia universalis. Patients additionally received weekly therapeutic DPC doses to the scalp throughout the approximately 25-week study period. Patch testing was performed on the upper back with Finn chambers containing 0.01% DPC, and the patch tests were scored after 6 days according to International Contact Dermatitis Research Group standards. Blood for TCR sequencing was provided by twenty-nine alopecia patients at one to four time points (pre-sensitization, 2, 6 and 24 weeks).

Reading the label with the study, this specimen's time point is: patch test 1, 2 weeks after DPC sensitization. Reading the label with the study, this specimen's treatment or condition is: therapeutic diphenylcyclopropenone sensitization with weekly scalp DPC. Blood at each patch-test visit was drawn before the patch test was applied. Eligible patients were aged 18 to 70, diagnosed with alopecia, deemed suitable for DPC therapy, and excluded if pregnant. Unfractionated whole blood was collected in Tempus Blood RNA tubes, and total RNA was extracted from that blood. Library creation used RACE. The instrument given in TCRdb is NextSeq 500. During library preparation, unique molecular identifiers were attached to individual cDNA molecules so that TCRs could be counted in a quantitative, reproducible way. Each blood RNA sample was used to sequence both TCR alpha and TCR beta chains. As for the authors' bioinformatics: The median number of TCRs per sample was around 96,000, ranging from 23,224 to 690,600. The Decombinator software suite was used to annotate V, J and CDR3 in the TCR reads. For PS versus PT1 abundance plots, all samples were subsampled to the same number of TCRs (28,000). Expanded TCRs were defined as absent before sensitization and observed at least eight times at the 2-week time point. The public sequencing data were trimmed at Q25 with fastp and processed into clonotypes with MiXCR by TCRdb, which kept only in-frame beta chains. Each CDR3 protein appears once, grouped with its most common genes and DNA. The V and J calls come from TCRdb's annotation, not from the publication. The sample has roughly 82,000 distinct CDR3 sequences on record, about an eighth of them singletons. The top ten constitute approximately 3.7% of the sample.

Trimming costs V 2 bases and J 5 bases, and their ends lie 15 bases apart. For CDR1 and CDR2, the germline V gene lists MGHRA and YSYEKL. From its cysteine to its phenylalanine, the CDR3 spans 15 amino acids. Only the CDR3 portion is preserved as DNA: 45 bases, with reading frame beginning at the first base. Here is what the overall study found, with its caveats: Alopecia, a presumed autoimmune disease, was present in all patients, so the immune response of the patients might differ from that of healthy individuals. Compared with pre-sensitization or healthy control sets, expanded TCRs formed significantly more large CDR3 similarity clusters, which is consistent with antigen-driven responses. After repeated subsampling, the strength of the expansion versus patch-test correlation and the threshold at which it became significant changed. Patch test score was positively correlated with the number of PT1 expanded TCRs, with significance at thresholds 8, 16 and 32 but not at 4. DPC sensitization did not change how many TCRs were above 1 in 1000 frequency, and no evidence was found of alterations in global repertoire structure.

As concerns this clonotype: Its antigen has not been determined. No per-base quality is available; no much larger clone lies one base away.

The sequence is built from TRBV4-1 and TRBJ2-5; perhaps TRBD1 is the D gene, with 5 bases matching. The receptor was derived from a woman aged 55-69 years with alopecia areata. Some clones in this sample may be carry-over from other donors' samples. Here the sequenced sample was whole blood, taken in connection with sensitization to the hapten diphenylcyclopropenone (DPC). The CDR3 reads CASSQSYAGLETQYF. The DNA is as follows: TGCGCCAGCAGCCAATCTTATGCAGGGTTGGAGACCCAGTACTTC.